This TCR beta chain was sequenced for a study of CD8+CD57+ T cells in acquired aplastic anemia. Study outcomes and limitations: Shared by patients and controls, nearly 30 CD8+ CDR3s were abundant in patients.

For sequencing, patients were chosen who had shown expansion of CD8+CD57+ cells by flow cytometry. The diagnosis in all patients was severe acquired aplastic anemia. Patients were treatment-naive when blood was sampled. Profiling of TCR beta VDJ combinations and CDR3 sequences used genomic DNA as template. TCRdb re-called the reads through MiXCR, storing one row per CDR3 protein. This sample has 100,000 to 150,000 distinct CDR3 sequences; about 60% occur once, and the top ten carry under 35%. This clonotype has a count of ten or more. Antigen unknown. This CDR3 is built from 14 residues. V was pared by 1 base and J by 6 bases, with 13 bases between. CDR1 and CDR2 from the germline V gene are SGHVS and FNYEAQ.

Material for sequencing was sorted CD4+, CD8+, or CD8+CD57+ T cells (not recorded which) from PBMCs. J is TRBJ2-7 and V is TRBV7-6; a weak D match, TRBD1 (5 bases). This sequence originates from a human donor with aplastic anemia. The CDR3 coding sequence is TGTGCCAGCAGCTTAGTTAGAGACAGCCGCGAGCAGTACTTC. This codes for CASSLVRDSREQYF.